This T cell receptor beta chain was sequenced in a study of tumor-infiltrating lymphocytes in primary liver carcinoma (TCRdb year 2017). General notes on the study: The five patients, three men and two women aged 30 to 69 years, had hepatocellular carcinoma (four) or combined HCC and intrahepatic cholangiocarcinoma (one). The study combined TCRbeta repertoire sequencing, expression microarrays and whole-exome sequencing across five regions of each liver tumor, with adjacent normal tissue and blood. The tumors of the five patients were staged as T1-T3 N0M0, with maximum diameters ranging from roughly 4 to 10 cm. Each sample produced roughly 3.65 to 7.13 million productive TCRbeta reads, and read depth showed no significant difference between tissue types. Technical replicate repertoires showed high reproducibility, with mean shared-clone rates near 0.89 and correlation coefficients above 0.95. A total of about 35 specimens from 5 patients underwent TCRbeta repertoire sequencing, comprising about 25 tumor regions, 5 adjacent noncancerous liver tissues and 5 peripheral blood samples.

Note on this clonotype: The specificity of this receptor is unknown. Base qualities were left out, and no much larger clone turns up one base away.

Study-level results and caveats: With just four or five patients in the study, the authors point out that the findings should be validated in a larger study. Compared with blood, tumors had a significantly larger share of the repertoire taken up by the top 250 clones (p = 0.039). Repertoire overlap was higher between tumor regions (mean around 36%) than tumor-adjacent (approximately 17%) or tumor-blood (approximately 14%) pairs, consistent with antigen-driven expansion. Because the samples were bulk and unsorted, CD4+ and CD8+ T cell repertoires could not be compared. Because only the TCR beta chain was sequenced and unpaired alpha chains were not captured, true repertoire diversity is likely underestimated.

Reading from cysteine to phenylalanine, the CDR3 counts 14 amino acids. Only the CDR3 DNA is retained, 42 bases long and in frame from the first base. The junction carries 15 bases between V and J, which are trimmed by 5 bases and 5 bases respectively. For CDR1 and CDR2, the germline V gene lists MDHEN and SYDVKM. Total RNA and DNA were co-extracted from 20-30 mg of bulk tissue with the AllPrep DNA/RNA mini kit, without cell sorting. Five patients with histopathologically diagnosed primary liver carcinoma underwent surgical resection in China between November 2015 and early 2016. Patients had chronic HBV infection and were treatment-naive at sampling. Fresh tumor and adjacent tissue pieces were bisected, with one half stored in RNAlater at -80 degrees C and the other half sent for histology. Using a constant-region primer and ProtoScript II reverse transcriptase, TCRbeta-specific cDNA was reverse-transcribed from roughly 460 ng total RNA. The TCRbeta libraries were prepared through three rounds of nested multiplex PCR following a slightly modified ARM-PCR procedure. Multiplex TRBV1-TRBV30 forward primers and a Cbeta reverse primer were used in the first two PCR rounds, each of which was run for about 10 cycles. Sample barcodes and Illumina adapters were added in a final 25-cycle PCR with Deep VentR polymerase. Before sequencing, amplicons of 200-500 bp were purified from gel using a QIAquick gel extraction kit. An Illumina HiSeq 2500 was used to sequence the TCRbeta amplicons, generating 250-bp paired-end reads. The original pipeline was this. Trimmomatic v0.33 was used to quality-trim the reads, and FLASH v1.2.11 was used to merge paired reads so that full CDR3 sequences could be recovered. MiGEC v1.2.1b assigned V, D and J germline segments to the rearranged TCRbeta sequences. Clonotype statistics and Shannon-Wiener diversity indices were computed with VDJtools v1.0.0. Except for diversity analysis, only each sample's 250 most abundant clonotypes were used in subsequent analyses to reduce sampling bias. Starting from the raw public reads, TCRdb applied fastp trimming at Q25, assembled clones with MiXCR and retained in-frame beta chains. Identical CDR3 proteins give one entry, which carries the most common genes and DNA. TCRdb's processing, not the study's, gives the V and J calls here. This sample is represented by 90,000 to 150,000 distinct CDR3 sequences; roughly 70% of them were singletons. More than 8% of the sample is held by the ten biggest clonotypes.

This TCR was recovered from a woman aged 55-69 years with primary liver carcinoma and hepatitis B virus infection. The sample comprised tumor-adjacent normal liver tissue. The chain links TRBV28 with TRBJ2-5; no D gene is confidently identified. CDR3 reads: CASSLQSVWETQYF. The bases read TGTGCCAGCAGTCTACAGTCAGTATGGGAGACCCAGTACTTC.